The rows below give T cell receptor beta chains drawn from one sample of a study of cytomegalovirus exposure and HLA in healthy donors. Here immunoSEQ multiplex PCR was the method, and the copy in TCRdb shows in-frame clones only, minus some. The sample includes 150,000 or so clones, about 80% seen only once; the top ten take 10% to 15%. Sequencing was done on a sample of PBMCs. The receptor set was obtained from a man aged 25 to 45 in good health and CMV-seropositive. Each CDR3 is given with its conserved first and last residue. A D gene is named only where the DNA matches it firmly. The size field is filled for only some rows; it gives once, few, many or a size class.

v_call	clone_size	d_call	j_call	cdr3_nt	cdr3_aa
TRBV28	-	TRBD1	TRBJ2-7	TGTGCCAGCACCCCATGGGGGACAGAGGGGTACGAGCAGTACTTC	CASTPWGTEGYEQYF
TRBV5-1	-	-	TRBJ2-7	TGCGCCAGCCGAGACACGAAATCCAACTCCTACGAGCAGTACTTC	CASRDTKSNSYEQYF
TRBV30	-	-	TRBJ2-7	TGTGCCTGGAGCCCCAGGGACTACGAGCAGTACTTC	CAWSPRDYEQYF
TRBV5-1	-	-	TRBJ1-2	TGCGCCAGCAGCTTGGAACAGCCCTATGGCTACACCTTC	CASSLEQPYGYTF
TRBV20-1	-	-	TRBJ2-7	TGCAGTGCTCCCGACAACTACGAGCAGTACTTC	CSAPDNYEQYF
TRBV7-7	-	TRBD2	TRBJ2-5	TGTGCTAGCAGCTTCTCCCCGGGAGGGGGGACCCAGTACTTC	CASSFSPGGGTQYF
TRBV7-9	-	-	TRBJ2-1	TGTGCCAGCAGCTTGCCAGCGAATGAGCAGTTCTTC	CASSLPANEQFF
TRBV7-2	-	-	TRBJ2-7	TGTGCCAGCAGCCCGGGGGTCATAGACGAGCAGTACTTC	CASSPGVIDEQYF
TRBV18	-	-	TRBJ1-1	TGTGCCAGCTCCCTGGAGGACGGGAACACTGAAGCTTTCTTT	CASSLEDGNTEAFF
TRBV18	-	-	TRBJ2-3	TGTGCCAGCTCACCGTTCGGGAGCACAGATACGCAGTATTTT	CASSPFGSTDTQYF
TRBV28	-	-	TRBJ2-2	TGTGCCAGCAGTTTATCCGCAGAAGCCGGGGAGCTGTTTTTT	CASSLSAEAGELFF
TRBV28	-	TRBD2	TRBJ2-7	TGTGCCAGCAGTCAAGCGGCGGGAGCTTACGAGCAGTACTTC	CASSQAAGAYEQYF
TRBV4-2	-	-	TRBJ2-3	TGTGCCAGCAGCCAACTTTATCTTCGCCGGCAGGGGACACATTTT	CASSQLYLRRQGTHF
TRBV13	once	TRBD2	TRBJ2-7	TGTGCCAGCAGCCCCCCTAGCGGGAGGGCTGGAGAGCAGTACTTC	CASSPPSGRAGEQYF
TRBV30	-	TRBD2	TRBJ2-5	TGTGCCTGTGGGGGGGGGATTCAGCAGTACTTC	CACGGGIQQYF
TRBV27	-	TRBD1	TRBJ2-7	TGTGCCAGCAGCCAGACAGGGTTTTCCTACAAGCAGTACTTC	CASSQTGFSYKQYF
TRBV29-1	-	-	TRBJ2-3	TGCAGCGTTGAGCTAGCAGCGGATACGCAGTATTTT	CSVELAADTQYF
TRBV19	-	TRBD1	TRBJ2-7	TGTGCCAGTAGTATGTCACAGGGGGGCTACGAGCAGTACTTC	CASSMSQGGYEQYF
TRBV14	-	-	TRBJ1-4	TGTGCCAGCAGCCAAGCCGGGGGGCCCCGTGAAAAACTGTTTTTT	CASSQAGGPREKLFF
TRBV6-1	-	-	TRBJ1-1	TGTGCCAGCAGTAAAGCAGCAAACTCGGTTAACACTGAAGCTTTCTTT	CASSKAANSVNTEAFF
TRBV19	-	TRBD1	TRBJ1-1	TGTGCCAGTTCCGGGGACAGGGTAGCGAACACTGAAGCTTTCTTT	CASSGDRVANTEAFF
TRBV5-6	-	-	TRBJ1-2	TGTGCCAGCAGCTTGGGACAGGCGGTATATGGCTACACCTTC	CASSLGQAVYGYTF
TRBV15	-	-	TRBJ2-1	TGTGCCACCAGTTTAAGTCAAGGAGGTGAGCAGTTCTTC	CATSLSQGGEQFF
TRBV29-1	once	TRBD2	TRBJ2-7	TGCAGCGTTGGGCAACCGGGACTAGCCTACGAGCAGTACTTC	CSVGQPGLAYEQYF
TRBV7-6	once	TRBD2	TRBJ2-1	TGTGCCAGCAGCCCAGGGTATCCAGCGGGAGGAGATGATGAGCAGTTCTTC	CASSPGYPAGGDDEQFF
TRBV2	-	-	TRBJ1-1	TGTGCCAGCAGGTCCCTCCCCAGCACTGAAGCTTTCTTT	CASRSLPSTEAFF
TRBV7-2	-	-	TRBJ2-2	TGTGCCAGCAGCTTAGAAGTGACTTACACCGGGGAGCTGTTTTTT	CASSLEVTYTGELFF
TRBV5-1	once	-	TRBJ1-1	TGCGCCAGCAGACAAACACAGGGGAACACTGAAGCTTTCTTT	CASRQTQGNTEAFF
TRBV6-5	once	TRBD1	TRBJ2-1	TGTGCCAGCAGCCCCCGGGACAGGGGTTGGAATGAGCAGTTCTTC	CASSPRDRGWNEQFF
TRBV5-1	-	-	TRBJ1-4	TGCGCCAGCAGCTTGGGAGACACCGGTGAAAAACTGTTTTTT	CASSLGDTGEKLFF
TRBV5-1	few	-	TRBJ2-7	TGCGCCAGCACTCTCTCCCTGGGCAGCAACGAGCAGTACTTC	CASTLSLGSNEQYF
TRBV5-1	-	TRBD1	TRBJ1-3	TGCGCCAGCAGCCGCGGGGACAGCTCTGGAAACACCATATATTTT	CASSRGDSSGNTIYF
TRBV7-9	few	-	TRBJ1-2	TGTGCCAGCAGCTCCCTATGGCAGGATAATGGCTACACCTTC	CASSSLWQDNGYTF